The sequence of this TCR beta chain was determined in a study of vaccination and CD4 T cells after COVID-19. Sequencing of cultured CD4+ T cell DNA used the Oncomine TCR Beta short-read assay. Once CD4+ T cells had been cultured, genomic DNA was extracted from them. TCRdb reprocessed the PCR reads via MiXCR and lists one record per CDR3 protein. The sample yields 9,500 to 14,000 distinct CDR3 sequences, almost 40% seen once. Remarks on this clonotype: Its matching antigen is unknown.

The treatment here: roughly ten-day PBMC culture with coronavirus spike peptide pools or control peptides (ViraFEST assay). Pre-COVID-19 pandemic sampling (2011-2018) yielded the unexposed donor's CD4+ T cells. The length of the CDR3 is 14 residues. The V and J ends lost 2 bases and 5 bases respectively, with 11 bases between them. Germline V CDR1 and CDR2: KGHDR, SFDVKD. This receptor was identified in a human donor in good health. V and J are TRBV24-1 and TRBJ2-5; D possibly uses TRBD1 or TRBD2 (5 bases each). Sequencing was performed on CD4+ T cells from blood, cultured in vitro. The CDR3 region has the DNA TGTGCCACCAGTGATTGGATCGAGGGGGAGACCCAGTACTTC. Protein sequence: CATSDWIEGETQYF.